This entry lists 20 T cell receptor beta chains sequenced from one sample in a study of OX40 agonist ivuxolimab in advanced cancers. Some clones are missing from TCRdb's copy, which holds only in-frame ones; the method was immunoSEQ multiplex PCR. The data contain around 70,000 clones, roughly nine tenths of them seen just once; the ten biggest clones take up around 8%. The material sequenced was CD4+ or CD8+ T cells sorted from blood, taken in a trial of the OX40 agonist ivuxolimab. These receptors were taken from an adult with an advanced solid tumor such as melanoma, head and neck, liver or kidney cancer.

V and J are TRBV7-2 and TRBJ2-3, with TRBD2 identical over 12 bases. Germline V lookup: CDR1 SGHTA, CDR2 FQGNSA. The CDR3 sequence is 14 residues long. V was clipped by 5 bases and J by 14 bases; unmatched bases: 11. CDR3 bases: TGTGCCAGCAGCCCCCGACTAGCGGGGGCCCCATTGTATTTT. Translated, it gives CASSPRLAGAPLYF. Complete variable domain (other parts from reference TRBV7-2 and TRBJ2-3): GAGVSQSPSNKVTEKGKDVELRCDPISGHTALYWYRQSLGQGLEFLIYFQGNSAPDKSGLPSDRFSAERTGGSVSTLTIQRTQQEDSAVYLCASSPRLAGAPLYFGPGTRLTVL.

As to this clone: The same CDR3 can be traced to other DNA sequences in this sample. This chain links TRBV27 with TRBJ1-1, with D possibly being TRBD1 (5 bases). V lost 3 bases and J lost 4, with 9 bases in between. This CDR3 has 13 residues. CDR1 and CDR2 from the germline V gene are MNHEY and SMNVEV (reference sequence). CDR3 bases: TGTGCCAGCAGTTTTGGTGGGGGCACTGAAGCTTTCTTT. This codes for CASSFGGGTEAFF.

This clone appeared once. J is TRBJ1-1 and V is TRBV7-6, with 9 bases lining up with TRBD1. This CDR3 region has 15 residues. Germline CDR1 and CDR2: SGHVS and FNYEAQ. J lost 3 bases, V lost 2 bases, and 4 bases had no gene match. The CDR3 is CASSLSTGGYTEAFF. For the CDR3, the DNA is TGTGCCAGCAGCTTATCGACAGGGGGGTACACTGAAGCTTTCTTT.

The chain employs TRBV9 and TRBJ2-3, with no clear D. CDR1 is SGDLS and CDR2 is YYNGEE in the germline V gene. The CDR3 covers 15 residues. V lost 0 bases, J lost 2 bases, and 10 bases lay in between. CDR3 coding DNA: TGTGCCAGCAGCGTAGTCGTGGGGTTCACAGATACGCAGTATTTT. Amino acid sequence: CASSVVVGFTDTQYF.

V usage is TRBV5-6 and J usage is TRBJ2-7, with 8 bases matching TRBD2. Germline V gene sequence: CDR1 SGHDT, CDR2 YYEEEE. CDR3 length: 13 residues. V was clipped by 1 base and J by 4 bases; unmatched bases: 1. The CDR3 nucleotides are TGTGCCAGCAGCTTGTCGGGGGGGTACGAGCAGTACTTC. Amino acid sequence: CASSLSGGYEQYF.

The V call is TRBV5-5, the J call TRBJ2-7, with 7 nucleotides matching TRBD1. Germline trimming cut 3 bases from V and 3 bases from J; bases unmatched to any gene: 9. The CDR3 contains 15 residues. Germline values: CDR1 SGHKS, CDR2 YYEKEE (reference sequence). For the CDR3, the DNA is TGTGCCAGCAGCTGGGTACAGGGGTCAGGCTACGAGCAGTACTTC. This encodes CASSWVQGSGYEQYF. The variable domain in full, completed from reference TRBV5-5 and TRBJ2-7, reads DAGVTQSPTHLIKTRGQQVTLRCSPISGHKSVSWYQQVLGQGPQFIFQYYEKEERGRGNFPDRFSARQFPNYSSELNVNALLLGDSALYLCASSWVQGSGYEQYFGPGTRLTVT.

This clone was detected once. The gene calls are TRBV29-1 and TRBJ2-3; D not certain. V was pared by 5 bases and J by 2 bases, with 17 bases between. The germline V gene has CDR1 SQVTM and CDR2 ANQGSEA. There are 15 residues in the CDR3. The CDR3 DNA reads TGCAGCGTTCCGGTCTACTCCTTCTACACAGATACGCAGTATTTT. This codes for CSVPVYSFYTDTQYF.

The chain employs TRBV7-8 and TRBJ1-6, with D perhaps TRBD1 (5 bases). Looked up from germline, CDR1 is SGHVS and CDR2 is FQNEAQ. CDR3 length: 19 residues. The V gene lost 6 bases and the J gene lost 0 bases, with 21 bases spanning the gap. The CDR3 DNA reads TGTGCCAGCAGTCCACCGGGACCCGTAACCAGCTCCTATAATTCACCCCTCCACTTT. Residues: CASSPPGPVTSSYNSPLHF.

This clone is a singleton in its sample. The rearrangement joins TRBV5-1 to TRBJ2-7; 10 nucleotides match TRBD1. This CDR3 region has 18 residues. V was pared by 3 bases and J by 5 bases, with 17 bases of the junction left unmatched. Germline assignment: CDR1 SGHRS and CDR2 YFSETQ. The CDR3 loop reads CASSSGTGEIAYGNEQYF. CDR3 nucleotides: TGCGCCAGCAGCTCTGGGACAGGGGAGATCGCGTATGGAAACGAGCAGTACTTC.

V and J are TRBV4-1 and TRBJ1-1; tentative D call: TRBD1 (6 bases). This CDR3 is 14 amino acids long. Germline values: CDR1 MGHRA, CDR2 YSYEKL. Trimming took 3 bases from V and 3 from J, leaving 11 bases between them. The CDR3 coding sequence is TGCGCCAGCAGCCAGGCAGGGGAGTACACTGAAGCTTTCTTT. Translation gives CASSQAGEYTEAFF.

V is TRBV27 and J is TRBJ2-5, with 9 bases matching TRBD1. The V gene's germline CDR1 is MNHEY and CDR2 SMNVEV (reference sequence). This CDR3 is 16 amino acids long. The V segment lost 4 bases and the J segment 0 bases; nucleotides outside the gene matches: 6. Here the CDR3 reads CASSSTGGVDQETQYF. DNA of the CDR3: TGTGCCAGCAGTTCAACAGGGGGCGTCGACCAAGAGACCCAGTACTTC.

This rearrangement joins TRBV7-6 to TRBJ1-2; TRBD1 might be the D (6 bases). CDR1 and CDR2 (germline): SGHVS, FNYEAQ. Trimming cost V 1 base and J 3 bases, with 9 bases left between them. This CDR3 has 14 residues. The CDR3 DNA reads TGTGCCAGCAGCTTAGAATCAGGGGACTATGGCTACACCTTC. It encodes CASSLESGDYGYTF.

V gene TRBV4-2 combines with J gene TRBJ2-1, with D perhaps TRBD2 (7 bases). Per the germline V gene, CDR1 is LGHNA and CDR2 is YNFKEQ. Trimming took off 5 bases at V and 5 bases at J, with 13 bases between the two ends. CDR3 length: 14 residues. As DNA, the CDR3 is TGTGCCAGCAGCGGGGGGGCTGAGGACAATGAGCAGTTCTTC. Amino acids: CASSGGAEDNEQFF.

This rearrangement joins TRBV10-3 to TRBJ2-2; TRBD1 agrees at 7 bases. The CDR3 extends over 14 amino acids. With V trimmed by 10 bases and J by 2 bases, 7 bases remained unmatched. Germline values: CDR1 ENHRY, CDR2 SYGVKD. The CDR3 DNA sequence: TGTGCCACTCCCTCAGGGGGTAACACCGGGGAGCTGTTTTTT. The encoded protein is CATPSGGNTGELFF.

The chain carries TRBV9 and TRBJ1-2, with 12 bases that match TRBD1. Losses at the gene ends were 3 bases for V and 4 bases for J; bases not matched to a gene: 4. Germline V gives CDR1 SGDLS, CDR2 YYNGEE. CDR3 length: 15 residues. CDR3 sequence (DNA): TGTGCCAGCAGCGCGGGACAGGGGGCGGGCTATGGCTACACCTTC. Its protein is CASSAGQGAGYGYTF.

The gene calls are TRBV4-1 and TRBJ2-1; 8 bases line up with TRBD1. This CDR3 spans 14 amino acids. The germline V gene has CDR1 MGHRA and CDR2 YSYEKL. J gave up 8 bases and V 6 bases, and 9 bases lay outside the gene matches. This chain's CDR3 is CASRPLDRDDEQFF. The CDR3 DNA reads as TGCGCCAGCAGACCACTGGACAGGGATGATGAGCAGTTCTTC.

The V gene is TRBV13, the J gene TRBJ1-1; no clear D. The CDR3 is 14 residues long. The V end lost 7 bases, the J end lost 1 base, and 13 bases lay between the germline ends. Per germline, CDR1 PRHDT and CDR2 FYEKMQ (reference sequence). CDR3 residues: CASTSGWGNTEAFF. CDR3 DNA: TGTGCCAGCACCTCGGGTTGGGGGAACACTGAAGCTTTCTTT. Using reference TRBV13 and TRBJ1-1 for the parts outside the CDR3, the full variable domain is AAGVIQSPRHLIKEKRETATLKCYPIPRHDTVYWYQQGPGQDPQFLISFYEKMQSDKGSIPDRFSAQQFSDYHSELNMSSLELGDSALYFCASTSGWGNTEAFFGQGTRLTVV.

This sequence joins TRBV30 and TRBJ1-1; D is uncertain. Germline values: CDR1 GTSNPN, CDR2 SVGIG (reference sequence). V was cut by 5 bases and J by 4 bases, with 20 bases left in between. The CDR3 runs to 15 residues. The CDR3: CAWESGRGWGTEAFF. DNA of the CDR3: TGTGCCTGGGAATCGGGTCGCGGGTGGGGCACTGAAGCTTTCTTT.

On this clone: Other nucleotide sequences in the sample specify the same CDR3. The J gene is TRBJ1-1, the V gene TRBV7-9; D perhaps matches TRBD1 (6 bases). Germline values: CDR1 SEHNR, CDR2 FQNEAQ (reference sequence). This CDR3 has 16 amino acids. Between the trimmed V and J ends, which lost 5 bases and 4 bases, there was a span of 20 bases. CDR3: CASSRKPQGGGTEAFF. CDR3 sequence (DNA): TGTGCCAGCAGCCGAAAACCACAGGGAGGGGGCACTGAAGCTTTCTTT.

The chain links TRBV30 to TRBJ1-2, with no clear D. In germline, CDR1 is GTSNPN, CDR2 SVGIG (reference sequence). The CDR3 consists of 13 residues. V was clipped by 0 bases and J by 2 bases, with 7 bases between them. The CDR3 region has the DNA TGTGCCTGGAGTGTGGGCGAGAACTATGGCTACACCTTC. This encodes CAWSVGENYGYTF.